This TCR beta chain was captured in a study of OX40 agonist ivuxolimab in advanced cancers. About the research overall: Each patient was given ivuxolimab into a vein every 2 weeks, at 0.01 to 10 mg/kg. With a range of roughly 20 to 79, age averaged approximately 64 years, and around 83% were male. Study conclusions and caveats: The expanded peripheral T cells' antigen specificity was not determined.

The CDR3 spans 13 residues. Looked up from germline, CDR1 is MDHEN and CDR2 is SYDVKM. V lost 5 bases, J lost 1 base, and 7 bases lay in between. Profiled with immunoSEQ multiplex PCR; TCRdb holds only in-frame clones, not every one. The table shows 30,000 to 45,000 clones, with more than 75% occurring only once. In regard to this clone: The antigen remains unidentified.

This sequence originates from an adult with an advanced solid tumor such as melanoma, head and neck, liver or kidney cancer. V and J are TRBV28 and TRBJ2-3; no definite D call. Specimen: CD4+ or CD8+ T cells sorted from blood, collected in a trial of the OX40 agonist ivuxolimab. The CDR3 region has the DNA TGTGCCAGCAGTCACCCGGGCACAGATACGCAGTATTTT. Encoded protein: CASSHPGTDTQYF.